The clone carrying this TCR beta chain was observed a single time. The data derive from a study of blood T cell repertoires in COVID-19. Study as a whole: Spain, Italy and the United States supplied samples that represented acute and convalescent COVID-19. The cDNA or gDNA used as material had been derived from T cells, B-cell-depleted T cells, or PBMCs.

In the study's own analysis: Scientists estimated how many nucleated cells there were by amplifying reference gene primers. Only in-frame clones appear in the TCRdb table, and some are missing; sequencing was by immunoSEQ multiplex PCR. For V, J and clone size, that table is used; D and trimming come from the DNA. This table has about 260,000 clones, 87% appearing once. With 5 bases removed from V and 9 bases from J, the gap between germline ends came to 22 bases. Germline lookup yields CDR1 SGDLS and CDR2 YYNGEE. This CDR3 has 15 residues. The sequencing input was peripheral blood. This TCR derives from a woman in her thirties or forties who had recovered from COVID-19. The chain carries TRBV9 and TRBJ2-3, with D hard to call. CDR3 DNA: TGTGCCAGCAGTCCCGGTCCTCCTGGCGGAAAAACGCAGTATTTT. Translation gives CASSPGPPGGKTQYF.